The next 12 T cell receptor beta chains were all read from a single sample in a study of blood T cells in healthy people across ages. PCR was performed a second time for roughly 7 to 12 cycles using a sample-barcoded 5' primer and a J-beta primer mix. MiXCR was run by TCRdb on the 5' RACE reads, yielding one entry per CDR3 protein. The sample carries some 1.7 million distinct CDR3 sequences, roughly 27% recorded once. What was sequenced was blood. The receptor source for this set is a woman in her thirties in good health.

The chain recombines TRBV5-1 with TRBJ2-2, with 10 bases fitting TRBD2. Trimming took 1 base from V and 9 from J; bases not matched to a gene: 6. The CDR3 runs 15 residues. The V gene's germline CDR1 is SGHRS and CDR2 YFSETQ. CDR3 sequence reads: CASSLSTSGVRELFF. DNA of the CDR3: TGCGCCAGCAGCTTGTCAACTAGCGGGGTCCGGGAGCTGTTTTTT.

The chain recombines TRBV28 with TRBJ2-7, with 8 bases fitting TRBD2. The J segment lost 2 bases and the V segment lost 5 bases, leaving 14 bases of the junction unmatched. This CDR3 is 17 amino acids long. The germline V gene has CDR1 MDHEN and CDR2 SYDVKM. The CDR3 sequence is CASSTISGDERAYEQYF. CDR3 nucleotide sequence: TGTGCCAGCAGTACCATTAGCGGGGATGAACGGGCCTACGAGCAGTACTTC. Full variable domain (rest looked up from reference TRBV28 and TRBJ2-7): DVKVTQSSRYLVKRTGEKVFLECVQDMDHENMFWYRQDPGLGLRLIYFSYDVKMKEKGDIPEGYSVSREKKERFSLILESASTNQTSMYLCASSTISGDERAYEQYFGPGTRLTVT.

This clonotype showed up many times. The J gene is TRBJ2-3, the V gene TRBV9; no firm D call. In germline, CDR1 is SGDLS, CDR2 YYNGEE. CDR3 length equals 13 residues. Trimming pared 0 bases from V and 3 bases from J, leaving 5 bases between. CDR3 DNA: TGTGCCAGCAGCGTAGGTTCTACAGATACGCAGTATTTT. Encoded protein: CASSVGSTDTQYF.

This clonotype was seen only a few times. The chain couples TRBV5-1 to TRBJ2-7, with TRBD1 matching 9 bases. The CDR3 is 17 residues long. The V segment lost 4 bases and the J segment 6 bases; nucleotides outside the gene matches: 17. In germline, CDR1 is SGHRS, CDR2 YFSETQ. CDR3 sequence: CASSPTLPGQGISEQYF. The DNA for the CDR3 is TGCGCCAGCAGCCCGACCCTGCCGGGACAGGGAATTTCCGAGCAGTACTTC.

The chain combines TRBV12-3 or TRBV12-4 with TRBJ1-4; D might be TRBD1 (6 bases). Trimming left V 11 bases short and J 8 bases short, with 18 bases between. The CDR3 covers 13 residues. The CDR3 sequence is CACGKGVREKLFF. The CDR3 DNA is TGTGCCTGCGGCAAGGGGGTCCGGGAAAAACTGTTTTTT.

The chain is built from TRBV6-5 and TRBJ2-7; TRBD2 agrees at 8 bases. V was pared by 0 bases and J by 5 bases, with 6 bases of the junction left unmatched. Germline V gene data show CDR1 as MNHEY and CDR2 as SVGAGI. This CDR3 has 15 amino acids. CDR3: CASSYSAGGAHEQYF. DNA of the CDR3: TGTGCCAGCAGTTACTCGGCGGGGGGAGCTCACGAGCAGTACTTC.

This clonotype was detected ten times or more. The chain links TRBV2 to TRBJ2-6, with D perhaps assigned TRBD1 or TRBD2 (5 bases each). V was pared by 5 bases and J by 0 bases, with 11 bases between. Germline CDR1 SNHLY, CDR2 FYNNEI. The CDR3 has 16 residues. This chain's CDR3 is CASSRDVSSGANVLTF. The CDR3 DNA follows: TGTGCCAGCAGTCGGGACGTTAGCTCTGGGGCCAACGTCCTGACTTTC. Based on the CDR3 plus reference TRBV2 and TRBJ2-6, the full variable domain is EPEVTQTPSHQVTQMGQEVILRCVPISNHLYFYWYRQILGQKVEFLVSFYNNEISEKSEIFDDQFSVERPDGSNFTLKIRSTKLEDSAMYFCASSRDVSSGANVLTFGAGSRLTVL.

The sample holds a few counts of this clonotype. This chain uses TRBV20-1 with TRBJ2-1, with D unclear. Between the trimmed V and J ends, which lost 3 bases and 6 bases, there was a span of 9 bases. Per germline, CDR1 DFQATT and CDR2 SNEGSKA (reference sequence). The CDR3 has 12 amino acids. This CDR3 is CSASARSNEQFF. Written as DNA, the CDR3 is TGCAGTGCTAGTGCCCGGAGCAATGAGCAGTTCTTC.

This clonotype was observed at least ten times. The chain is built from TRBV2 and TRBJ1-5; weak D call: TRBD1 (6 bases). Trimming took off 3 bases at V and 7 bases at J, with 16 bases between the two ends. CDR3 length equals 15 residues. Germline V gene lookup returns CDR1 SNHLY and CDR2 FYNNEI. DNA of the CDR3: TGTGCCAGCAGTGATGATCGACAGGTTAAACAGCCCCAGCATTTT. Its protein product is CASSDDRQVKQPQHF.

This clonotype was seen a handful of times. The gene calls are TRBV28 and TRBJ1-1; D gene ambiguous. The CDR3 totals 16 residues. Germline V gene lookup returns CDR1 MDHEN and CDR2 SYDVKM. V was trimmed by 5 bases and J by 8 bases, leaving 24 bases between them. The CDR3 nucleotides read TGTGCCAGCAGTGACGTCCGCCGGGCCGCCCGCCGGGAAGCTTTCTTT. Protein sequence: CASSDVRRAARREAFF.

This clonotype was detected ten times or more. This chain links TRBV11-2 with TRBJ2-3; D gene uncertain. With 1 base removed from V and 7 bases from J, the gap between germline ends came to 6 bases. The CDR3 runs 12 residues. Per germline, CDR1 SGHAT and CDR2 FQNNGV. The CDR3 nucleotides read TGTGCCAGCAGCTTAGTTGGGAATACGCAGTATTTT. Its protein is CASSLVGNTQYF.

This clonotype was recorded at least ten times. The genes are TRBV5-1 and TRBJ2-1; 11 bases are shared with TRBD2. Germline values: CDR1 SGHRS, CDR2 YFSETQ. The CDR3 is made up of 15 amino acids. The junction had 9 bases not matched to a gene; V was cut back by 4 bases and J by 9 bases. The CDR3 spells CASSPSTGTSGEQFF. In DNA, the CDR3 is TGCGCCAGCAGCCCCTCCACCGGGACTAGCGGTGAGCAGTTCTTC. Complete variable domain (other parts from reference TRBV5-1 and TRBJ2-1): KAGVTQTPRYLIKTRGQQVTLSCSPISGHRSVSWYQQTPGQGLQFLFEYFSETQRNKGNFPGRFSGRQFSNSRSEMNVSTLELGDSALYLCASSPSTGTSGEQFFGPGTRLTVL.